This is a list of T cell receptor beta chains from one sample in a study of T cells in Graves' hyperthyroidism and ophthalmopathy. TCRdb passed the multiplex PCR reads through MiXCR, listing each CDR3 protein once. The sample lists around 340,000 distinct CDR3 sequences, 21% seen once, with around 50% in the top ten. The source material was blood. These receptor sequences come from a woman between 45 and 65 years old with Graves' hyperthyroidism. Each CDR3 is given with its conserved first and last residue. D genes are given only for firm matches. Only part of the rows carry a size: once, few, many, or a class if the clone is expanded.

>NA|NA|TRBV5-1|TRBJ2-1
TGCGCCAGCAACGGTGGAGGGGGAAAGTATGAGCAGTTCTTC
CASNGGGGKYEQFF
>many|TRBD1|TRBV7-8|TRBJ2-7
TGTGCCAGCAGCCTATGGACAGGGGTAGACGAGCAGTACTTC
CASSLWTGVDEQYF
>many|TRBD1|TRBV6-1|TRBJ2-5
TGTGCCAGCAGCGAGGACAGGGGGCTGGAGACCCAGTACTTC
CASSEDRGLETQYF
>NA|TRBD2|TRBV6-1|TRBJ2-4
TGTGCCAGTCTGACTAGCGGGAGAAAAAACATTCAGTACTTC
CASLTSGRKNIQYF
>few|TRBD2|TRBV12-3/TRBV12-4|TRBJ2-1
TGTGCCAGCCTGGAGGCGGGGGGTTACAATGAGCAGTTCTTC
CASLEAGGYNEQFF
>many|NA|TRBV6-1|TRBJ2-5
TGTGCCAGCAGTGGCGGGGGCCTCCAAGAGACCCAGTACTTC
CASSGGGLQETQYF
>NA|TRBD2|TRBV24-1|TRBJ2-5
TGTGCCACCAGTGATTCTGGACTAGCGGGAGGCGGGACCCAGTACTTC
CATSDSGLAGGGTQYF
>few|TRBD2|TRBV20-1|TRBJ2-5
TGCAGTGCTACCCCCATCGGGTCAAGGGAGGGAGAGACCCAGTACTTC
CSATPIGSREGETQYF
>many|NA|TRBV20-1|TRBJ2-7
TGCAGTGTTGAGGACATTTCTAACGAGCAGTACTTC
CSVEDISNEQYF
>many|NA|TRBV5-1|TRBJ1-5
TGCGCCAGCAGCCCGGATGGGGCGGGCGGGCAGCCCCAGCATTTT
CASSPDGAGGQPQHF
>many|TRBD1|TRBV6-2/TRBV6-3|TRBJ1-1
TGTGCCAGCAGAAAGGAGGGGGCTTACACTGAAGCTTTCTTT
CASRKEGAYTEAFF
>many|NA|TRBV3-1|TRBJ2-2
TGTGCCAGCAGCGCGGGACGGAACACCGGGGAGCTGTTTTTT
CASSAGRNTGELFF
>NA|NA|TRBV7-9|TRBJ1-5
TGTGCCAGCAGCTTCGGGCAGGGAAGGCCCCAGCATTTT
CASSFGQGRPQHF
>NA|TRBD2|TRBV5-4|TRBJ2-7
TGTGCCAGCAGCTTGGCCGGGGCTAGCGGGAGCTACGAGCAGTACTTC
CASSLAGASGSYEQYF
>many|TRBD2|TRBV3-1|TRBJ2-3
TGTGCCAGCAGCCAAGATATCGCTAGCGGGTCTAGCACAGATACGCAGTATTTT
CASSQDIASGSSTDTQYF
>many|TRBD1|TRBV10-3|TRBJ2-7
TGTGCCATCAGTGGGACAGGTTACGAGCAGTACTTC
CAISGTGYEQYF
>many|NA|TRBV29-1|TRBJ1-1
TGCAGCGGGGGACAGAACACTGAAGCTTTCTTT
CSGGQNTEAFF
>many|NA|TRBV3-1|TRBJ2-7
TGTGCCAGCAGCCAACGATACAGGGCCCCCTACGAGCAGTACTTC
CASSQRYRAPYEQYF
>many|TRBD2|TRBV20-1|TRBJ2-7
TGCAGTGCTAGACTAGCGGGACTTTCCTACGAGCAGTACTTC
CSARLAGLSYEQYF
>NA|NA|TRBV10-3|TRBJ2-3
TGTGCCATCCAGGGGGGAGATACGCAGTATTTT
CAIQGGDTQYF
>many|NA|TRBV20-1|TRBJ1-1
TGCAGTGCTAGAGATCGAAAGAACACTGAAGCTTTCTTT
CSARDRKNTEAFF
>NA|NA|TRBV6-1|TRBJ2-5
TGTGCCAGCAGTTCCTTGGACGGGGAGACCCAGTACTTC
CASSSLDGETQYF
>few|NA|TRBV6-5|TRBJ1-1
TGTGCCAGCAGTTACTCGACAGCACCCATGAACACTGAAGCTTTCTTT
CASSYSTAPMNTEAFF
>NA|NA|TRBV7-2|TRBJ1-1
TGTGCCAGCAGGAGAGTGGTCACTGAAGCTTTCTTT
CASRRVVTEAFF
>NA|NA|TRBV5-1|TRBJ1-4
TGCGCCAGCAGCCAGGACCGACAAGAAAAACTGTTTTTT
CASSQDRQEKLFF
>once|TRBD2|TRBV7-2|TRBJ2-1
TGTGCCAGCAGCCGACGGGGTAGCGGGGGCAACAATGAGCAGTTCTTC
CASSRRGSGGNNEQFF
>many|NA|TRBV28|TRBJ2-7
TGTGCCAGCAGTAAACCGGGGGTTCACGAGCAGTACTTC
CASSKPGVHEQYF
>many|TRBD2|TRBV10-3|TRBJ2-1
TGTGCCATCAGTGAGTCGAGCGGGAGGGCCTACAATGAGCAGTTCTTC
CAISESSGRAYNEQFF
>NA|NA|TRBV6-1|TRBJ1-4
TGTGCCAGCAGTTGGGCAACTAATGAAAAACTGTTTTTT
CASSWATNEKLFF
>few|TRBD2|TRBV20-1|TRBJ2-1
TGCAGTGCAGGGACTAGCGGAGCCGGCAATGAGCAGTTCTTC
CSAGTSGAGNEQFF
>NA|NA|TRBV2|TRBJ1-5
TGTGCCAGCAGTGTCAGGGTCAATCAGCCCCAGCATTTT
CASSVRVNQPQHF
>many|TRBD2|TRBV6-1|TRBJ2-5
TGTGCCAGCAGAGCGACTAGCGGGGGACAAGAGACCCAGTACTTC
CASRATSGGQETQYF
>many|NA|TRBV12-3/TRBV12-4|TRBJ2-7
TGTGCCAGCAGTTTTAGGGCCACAGGTTACTCCTACGAGCAGTACTTC
CASSFRATGYSYEQYF
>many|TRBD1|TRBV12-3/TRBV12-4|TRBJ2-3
TGTGCCAGCACCCCTCAGGGGGCGTCGGGCACAGATACGCAGTATTTT
CASTPQGASGTDTQYF
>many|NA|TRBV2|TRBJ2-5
TGTGCCAGCATCGTGGGGGCCCGGGGTCAGTACTTC
CASIVGARGQYF
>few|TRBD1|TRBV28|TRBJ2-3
TGTGCCAGCAGTGCCACAGGGGAAGATACGCAGTATTTT
CASSATGEDTQYF
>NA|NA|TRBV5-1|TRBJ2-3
TGCGCCAGCAGCTCCACAGGGTTTATGCAGTATTTT
CASSSTGFMQYF
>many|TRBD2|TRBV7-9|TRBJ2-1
TGTGCCAGCAGCTTCGGGACTAGCGGGAGGGTCGGCAATGAGCAGTTCTTC
CASSFGTSGRVGNEQFF
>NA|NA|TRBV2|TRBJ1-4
TGTGCCAGCAGCGAAACAGGGTGGACTAATGAAAAACTGTTTTTT
CASSETGWTNEKLFF
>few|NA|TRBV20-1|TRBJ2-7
TGCAGTGCTAGGAGGGGGGGTTCTTTTTACGAGCAGTACTTC
CSARRGGSFYEQYF
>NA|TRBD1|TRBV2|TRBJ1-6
TGTGCCAGCAGTCGGACAGGGGGCTATAATTCACCCCTCCACTTT
CASSRTGGYNSPLHF
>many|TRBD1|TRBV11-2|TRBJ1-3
TGTGCCAGCAGCCCGACAGACAGGGGTGGAAACACCATATATTTT
CASSPTDRGGNTIYF
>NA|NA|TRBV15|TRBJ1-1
TGTGCCACCAGCAGAGATAGGACAGACGAAGCTTTCTTT
CATSRDRTDEAFF
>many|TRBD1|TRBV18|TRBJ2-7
TGTGCCAGCTCACCACTTGGGACAGGGGGCCTCTACGAGCAGTACTTC
CASSPLGTGGLYEQYF
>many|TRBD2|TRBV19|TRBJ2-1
TGTGCCAGTAGTATAGATGCGGGGGTCCCATACAATGAGCAGTTCTTC
CASSIDAGVPYNEQFF
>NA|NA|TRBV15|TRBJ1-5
TGTGCCACCAGCCCTTATATAGGCAATCAGCCCCAGCATTTT
CATSPYIGNQPQHF
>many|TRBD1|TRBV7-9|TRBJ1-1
TGTGCCAGCAGCTCCAGATACCGGACAGGGAACACTGAAGCTTTCTTT
CASSSRYRTGNTEAFF
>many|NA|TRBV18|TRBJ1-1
TGTGCCAGCTCACCAGGGAGGGTGAACACTGAAGCTTTCTTT
CASSPGRVNTEAFF
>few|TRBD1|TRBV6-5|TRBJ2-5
TGTGCCAGCAGTTACACAGGGGAGAAAAGGAAGACCCAGTACTTC
CASSYTGEKRKTQYF
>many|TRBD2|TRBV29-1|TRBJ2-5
TGCAGCGTTGATAGTCTAGCGGGGGAAGAGACCCAGTACTTC
CSVDSLAGEETQYF
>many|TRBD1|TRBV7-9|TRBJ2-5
TGTGCCAGCAGCTTAGCTCGGATCGGGGACAGAAAAGAGACCCAGTACTTC
CASSLARIGDRKETQYF
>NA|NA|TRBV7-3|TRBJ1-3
TGTGCCAGCAGCTTAACCAAAGGGGCCACCATATATTTT
CASSLTKGATIYF
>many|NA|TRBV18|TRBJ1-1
TGTGCCAGCTCGGCAGGGTTCGTTGAAGCTTTCTTT
CASSAGFVEAFF